A single TCR beta chain is shown here with its context. Authors' processing steps: Cell counts per sample came from amplifying reference gene primers. The table came from immunoSEQ multiplex PCR; TCRdb's copy has only in-frame clones and leaves some out. V, J and clone size reflect that table, while D and trimming were determined from the DNA. This table has about 220,000 clones, around four fifths appearing once. The sample comes from a study of blood T cell repertoires in COVID-19. Study overall: Collection of acute and convalescent COVID-19 samples took place in the United States, Italy and Spain.

Patients at the Seattle site were enrolled during active infection and followed longitudinally. The CDR3 extends over 16 amino acids. V was pared by 4 bases and J by 2 bases, with 15 bases between. Germline V gene lookup returns CDR1 KGHSH and CDR2 LQKENI. The chain links TRBV18 to TRBJ1-5; D possibly corresponds to TRBD1 (6 bases). This TCR was sampled from a woman in her 70s with COVID-19, enrolled during active disease. Sequencing was carried out using peripheral blood. The CDR3 spells CASSQFSGAGNQPQHF. The CDR3 DNA reads TGTGCCAGCTCACAATTTTCAGGGGCTGGCAATCAGCCCCAGCATTTT.